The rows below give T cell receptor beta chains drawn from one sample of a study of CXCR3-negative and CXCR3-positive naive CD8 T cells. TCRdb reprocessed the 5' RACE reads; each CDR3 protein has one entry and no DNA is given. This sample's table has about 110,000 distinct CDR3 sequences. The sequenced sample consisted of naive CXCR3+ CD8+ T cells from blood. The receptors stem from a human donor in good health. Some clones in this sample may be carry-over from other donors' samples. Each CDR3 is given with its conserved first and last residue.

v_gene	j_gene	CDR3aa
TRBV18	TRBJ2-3	CASSPMADTQYF
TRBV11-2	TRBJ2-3	CASSPGLAGGTDTQYF
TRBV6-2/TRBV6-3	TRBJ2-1	CASSISGASSTEQFF
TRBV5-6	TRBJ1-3	CASSFRTAIGNTIYF
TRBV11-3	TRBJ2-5	CASSSSQGARETQYF
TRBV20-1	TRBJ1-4	CSAWPLAATNEKLFF
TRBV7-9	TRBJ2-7	CASSSQDPSGGSFYEQYF
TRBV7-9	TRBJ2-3	CASSSTILGTDTDTQYF
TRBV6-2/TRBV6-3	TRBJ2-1	CASSDSGGDYNEQFF
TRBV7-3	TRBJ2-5	CASSPLAGVETQYF
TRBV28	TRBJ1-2	CASSSGGEAGGYTF
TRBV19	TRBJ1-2	CASTFGTGAHYGYTF
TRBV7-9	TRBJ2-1	CASSFPASSYNEQFF
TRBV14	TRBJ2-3	CASLLVPTDTQYF
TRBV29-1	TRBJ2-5	CSVETAGVRETQYF
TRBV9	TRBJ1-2	CASKGQGLHYGYTF
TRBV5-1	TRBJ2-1	CASSPGIPNTNEQFF
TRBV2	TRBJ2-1	CASTSSYNEQFF
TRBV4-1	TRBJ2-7	CASSQFGQVRLEQYF
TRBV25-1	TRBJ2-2	CASSAKSGGDTGELFF